There are a few counts of the clone carrying this T cell receptor beta chain. V was shortened by 0 bases and J by 6 bases, with 12 bases between the two germline ends. The CDR3 length is 14 residues. In germline, CDR1 is LNHDA, CDR2 SQIVND (reference sequence). The record originates from a study of blood T cell repertoires in COVID-19. The wider study: Acute and convalescent COVID-19 samples came from the United States, Italy and Spain. T cells, B-cell-depleted T cells, or PBMCs provided the cDNA or gDNA that served as material.

Clones were sequenced by immunoSEQ multiplex PCR, and TCRdb holds only the in-frame ones, with some missing. The sample consists of approximately 150,000 clones, approximately 87% of them appearing once. This sequence originates from a man aged 65 to 85 with active COVID-19. The sample consisted of peripheral blood. The chain combines TRBV19 with TRBJ2-7; the D gene is possibly TRBD1 (6 bases). The CDR3 nucleotides are TGTGCCAGTAGTATAGAGGACAGACTGGGCGAGCAGTACTTC. This translates into CASSIEDRLGEQYF.